This T cell receptor beta chain originates from a study of control samples from healthy donors and cancer patients. Germline V gene sequence: CDR1 SNHLY, CDR2 FYNNEI. This CDR3 is 13 amino acids long. Trimming pared 7 bases from V and 3 bases from J, leaving 12 bases between. Repertoires were generated with immunoSEQ multiplex PCR, while TCRdb's copy carries only in-frame clones and drops some. The table lists some 77,000 clones, roughly nine tenths of them singletons. V usage is TRBV2 and J usage is TRBJ1-1; a weak D match, TRBD1 (6 bases). This clonotype was obtained from a woman in her sixties or seventies in good health. Material for sequencing was blood. This CDR3 reads CASTTGFYTEAFF. The CDR3 DNA is TGTGCCAGCACCACAGGGTTTTACACTGAAGCTTTCTTT. The variable domain in full, with the rest retrieved from reference TRBV2 and TRBJ1-1, is EPEVTQTPSHQVTQMGQEVILRCVPISNHLYFYWYRQILGQKVEFLVSFYNNEISEKSEIFDDQFSVERPDGSNFTLKIRSTKLEDSAMYFCASTTGFYTEAFFGQGTRLTVV.